This T cell receptor beta chain was recovered during a study of blood T cell repertoires in COVID-19. Study-level background: Samples of COVID-19 (acute and convalescent) were obtained from the United States, Italy and Spain. Sources were T cells, B-cell-depleted T cells, or PBMCs; the material itself was cDNA or gDNA.

Authors' analysis steps: Scientists estimated how many nucleated cells there were by amplifying reference gene primers. Assay: immunoSEQ multiplex PCR; the TCRdb copy retains only in-frame clones and omits some. V and J calls and clone size are copied from that table; D and trimming were computed from the DNA. The table shows about 480,000 clones, with about 88% occurring only once. One Seattle source followed patients from active infection through their disease course. The CDR3 contains 13 residues. Germline V lookup: CDR1 MGHDK, CDR2 SYGVNS. The V and J ends lost 4 bases and 4 bases respectively, with 8 bases between them.

The V and J genes are TRBV25-1 and TRBJ1-5; D ambiguous. The specimen sequenced was peripheral blood. The sequence was obtained from a man younger than 35 with COVID-19, enrolled during active disease. CDR3 sequence: CASSVGENQPQHF. The CDR3, as DNA: TGTGCCAGCAGTGTCGGGGAAAATCAGCCCCAGCATTTT.